This TCR beta chain was captured in a study of blood T cell repertoires in COVID-19. Study in general: COVID-19 samples collected from the United States, Italy and Spain covered acute and convalescent phases. Sample material is recorded as cDNA or gDNA derived from T cells, B-cell-depleted T cells, or PBMCs.

Authors' processing steps: Cell counts per sample came from amplifying reference gene primers. Libraries were prepared by immunoSEQ multiplex PCR; TCRdb keeps only in-frame clonotypes and omits some of them. V, J and clone size derive from that table, while D and trimming were established from the DNA sequence. The table lists approximately 190,000 clones, 79% of them singletons. V was clipped by 6 bases and J by 6 bases; unmatched bases: 4. The CDR3 runs to 15 residues. Germline CDR1 reads MNHEY; CDR2 reads SVGAGI. The clonotype comes from a man between 60 and 75 years old with active or convalescent COVID-19. The chain uses TRBV6-5 and TRBJ2-1, with 14 bases matching TRBD2. The source material was peripheral blood. The CDR3 DNA reads as TGTGCCAGCAGAACAGGGACTAGCGGGAGCAATGAGCAGTTCTTC. As protein: CASRTGTSGSNEQFF.